This T cell receptor (beta chain) was sequenced in a study of blood T cell repertoires in COVID-19. Study background: Recovered Cohort 3 donors showed two negative PCRs, clearance, or symptom resolution. Collection of acute and convalescent COVID-19 samples took place in the United States, Italy and Spain.

Germline V CDR1 and CDR2: MNHEY, SVGAGI. V shed 7 bases and J shed 3 bases, with 18 bases lying between them. CDR3 length equals 15 residues. The cohort comprised adults aged 18 to 89 years residing in approximately 22 US areas. Per the authors' pipeline: Amplification of reference gene primers provided the estimated nucleated cell counts. The assay was immunoSEQ multiplex PCR, and TCRdb's table has in-frame clones only and misses some. That table supplies the V and J calls and clone size; D and trimming were determined from the DNA. This sample has fewer than 150,000 clones, with approximately 84% found just once.

Sequenced: PBMCs or T cells enriched from blood (not recorded which). This chain joins TRBV6-5 and TRBJ1-2, with a weak D call TRBD1 (6 bases). The TCR originated in a man between 50 and 59 years old in a cohort exposed to, infected with or recovered from COVID-19 (not recorded which). The CDR3 spells CASMNGWGRDYGYTF. In DNA form, the CDR3 reads TGTGCCAGCATGAATGGTTGGGGGCGCGACTATGGCTACACCTTC.